This T cell receptor beta chain was retrieved from a study of CD8 T cells in ankylosing spondylitis. Using its own MiXCR run on the 5' RACE reads, TCRdb lists one record per CDR3 protein. The table has about 330,000 distinct CDR3 sequences, around 7.6% seen once. In germline, CDR1 is KGHDR, CDR2 SFDVKD. Trimming shortened V by 4 bases and J by 7 bases, and 18 bases separated the two germline ends. The CDR3 covers 16 residues. General study points: Ankylosing spondylitis blood appeared to be characterized by a TCR beta motif of under 10 highly homologous variants. A number of the motif variants had already been described in reactive arthritis synovial fluid and blood.

This clonotype was counted at least ten times. Its specificity is not known. This chain uses TRBV24-1 with TRBJ2-2; D is perhaps TRBD1 (5 bases). This sequence was found in a male donor with ankylosing spondylitis. Sequenced input: blood, either unsorted or a sorted T cell fraction (not recorded which). CDR3 sequence (DNA): TGTGCCACCAGTGAGGGGCAGGGTTCGTCTCTCGGGGAGCTGTTTTTT. It translates to CATSEGQGSSLGELFF.